The 21 T cell receptor beta chains below all came from one sample that was sequenced in a study of cytomegalovirus exposure and HLA in healthy donors (dated by TCRdb to 2017 to 2019). Library preparation employed the immunoSEQ multiplex PCR assay. A mixture of 60 forward primers for TCR Vbeta segments and 13 reverse primers for TCR Jbeta segments was used in the multiplex PCR. This is the immuneACCESS table as TCRdb keeps it, with only in-frame sequences that have V and J called. A part of the clones is gone; compared with another copy, unresolved V genes explain less than half, and the rest is unexplained. Across this sample there are about 130,000 clones, with less than 80% seen only once. The biggest ten clones account for around 3.7% of the sample. The sample taken for sequencing was PBMCs. Receptor source: a young man in good health and CMV-seronegative.

The chain combines TRBV7-9 with TRBJ1-3; possibly TRBD1 for D (5 bases). Germline assignment: CDR1 SEHNR and CDR2 FQNEAQ (reference sequence). The CDR3 spans 13 residues. V gave up 6 bases and J gave up 2 bases, with 8 bases separating them. CDR3 sequence: CASRETAGNTIYF. The DNA for the CDR3 is TGTGCCAGCAGGGAGACAGCTGGAAACACCATATATTTT.

The V and J genes are TRBV2 and TRBJ2-7; TRBD1 aligns across 8 bases. Germline V lookup: CDR1 SNHLY, CDR2 FYNNEI. The CDR3 length is 14 residues. V lost 8 bases and J lost 4; bases outside the gene matches: 10. CDR3 protein: CASHRAGGLYEQYF. In DNA form, the CDR3 reads TGTGCCAGCCATCGGGCAGGGGGCTTATACGAGCAGTACTTC. The whole variable domain, remainder taken from reference TRBV2 and TRBJ2-7, is EPEVTQTPSHQVTQMGQEVILRCVPISNHLYFYWYRQILGQKVEFLVSFYNNEISEKSEIFDDQFSVERPDGSNFTLKIRSTKLEDSAMYFCASHRAGGLYEQYFGPGTRLTVT.

The chain combines TRBV10-3 with TRBJ2-2; TRBD1 matches 10 bases. The germline V gene encodes CDR1 ENHRY and CDR2 SYGVKD. Losses at the gene ends were 9 bases for V and 5 bases for J; bases not matched to a gene: 9. The CDR3 runs 15 residues. CDR3 residues: CAIGTGTGETGELFF. The CDR3 coding sequence is TGTGCCATAGGAACGGGGACAGGGGAAACCGGGGAGCTGTTTTTT.

V and J are TRBV29-1 and TRBJ1-2; 7 bases fit TRBD1. The junction had 11 bases not matched to a gene; V was cut back by 5 bases and J by 2 bases. Germline lookup yields CDR1 SQVTM and CDR2 ANQGSEA. The CDR3 extends over 15 amino acids. The CDR3 region has the DNA TGCAGCGTTTTTTCCCTGGGACAGAAGAACTATGGCTACACCTTC. This translates into CSVFSLGQKNYGYTF.

The chain couples TRBV7-6 to TRBJ2-5, with D possibly being TRBD2 (6 bases). Trimming left V 7 bases short and J 4 bases short, with 13 bases between. Looked up from germline, CDR1 is SGHVS and CDR2 is FNYEAQ. There are 13 residues in the CDR3. The CDR3 here is CASTRERGETQYF. The DNA for the CDR3 is TGTGCCAGCACTCGGGAGAGGGGAGAGACCCAGTACTTC.

The chain employs TRBV7-6 and TRBJ2-1; TRBD2 matches 8 bases. CDR3 length: 16 residues. The V gene end was trimmed by 1 base and the J gene end by 0 bases; junction bases not matched to a gene: 2. In germline, CDR1 is SGHVS, CDR2 FNYEAQ. The CDR3 protein is CASSLGGGLSYNEQFF. In nucleotides, the CDR3 is TGTGCCAGCAGCTTAGGCGGGGGGCTCTCCTACAATGAGCAGTTCTTC. The full variable domain, with the rest looked up from reference TRBV7-6 and TRBJ2-1, is GAGVSQSPRYKVTKRGQDVALRCDPISGHVSLYWYRQALGQGPEFLTYFNYEAQQDKSGLPNDRFSAERPEGSISTLTIQRTEQRDSAMYRCASSLGGGLSYNEQFFGPGTRLTVL.

This clone appeared once. V is TRBV5-1 and J is TRBJ1-2, with TRBD1 identical over 12 bases. Per germline, CDR1 SGHRS and CDR2 YFSETQ. The CDR3 contains 14 residues. V lost 3 bases to trimming and J lost 4 bases; unmatched junction nucleotides: 1. The DNA for the CDR3 is TGCGCCAGCAGCTGGGACAGGGGGCTCTATGGCTACACCTTC. This gives the protein CASSWDRGLYGYTF.

The chain has TRBV27 and TRBJ2-1; the match to TRBD1 covers 9 bases. Germline V lookup: CDR1 MNHEY, CDR2 SMNVEV (reference sequence). V lost 4 bases and J lost 6; bases outside the gene matches: 4. The CDR3 covers 14 residues. CDR3 in DNA: TGTGCCAGCAGTTCTGGGACAGGGATCAATGAGCAGTTCTTC. Residues: CASSSGTGINEQFF.

In its sample, this clone was seen once. J is TRBJ1-6 and V is TRBV5-1; TRBD1 is a possible D gene (5 bases). The V end was cut by 0 bases, the J end by 5 bases, with 9 bases between. The CDR3 spans 15 residues. Germline V CDR1 and CDR2: SGHRS, YFSETQ. Here the CDR3 reads CASSLEGLDNSPLHF. The DNA of the CDR3 is TGCGCCAGCAGCTTGGAGGGACTTGATAATTCACCCCTCCACTTT.

This clone appeared once. The chain uses TRBV5-6 and TRBJ2-5; the D gene is possibly TRBD1 (6 bases). The germline V gene has CDR1 SGHDT and CDR2 YYEEEE. The CDR3 spans 16 residues. With 4 bases removed from V and 0 bases from J, the gap between germline ends came to 16 bases. DNA of the CDR3: TGTGCCAGCAGCAGCCCCGGACAGTACTACCAAGAGACCCAGTACTTC. Translated, it gives CASSSPGQYYQETQYF.

The chain recombines TRBV10-3 with TRBJ1-5, with 8 bases that match TRBD1. The CDR3 length is 15 residues. The V and J ends lost 7 bases and 5 bases, in that order; junction bases with no gene match: 10. CDR1 and CDR2 (germline): ENHRY, SYGVKD. The CDR3 DNA follows: TGTGCCATCAAGTCCACAGGGGGGCCAGATCAGCCCCAGCATTTT. Translated, it gives CAIKSTGGPDQPQHF.

For this clone: At one end the junction does not follow the germline gene, possibly because of a read error. V and J are TRBV7-9 and TRBJ1-1; D unresolved. The germline V gene has CDR1 SEHNR and CDR2 FQNEAQ (reference sequence). The CDR3 is 12 residues long. CDR3 sequence (DNA): TGTTCCAGCAGCTTACAGTACACTGAAGCTTTCTTT. Amino acid sequence: CSSSLQYTEAFF.

V usage is TRBV28 and J usage is TRBJ1-3, with D possibly TRBD1 on 6 matching bases. Germline-derived CDR1 and CDR2 are MDHEN and SYDVKM. Trimming removed 0 bases at V and 0 bases at J, with 9 bases between. The CDR3 extends over 16 amino acids. CDR3 loop: CASSLWGTTSGNTIYF. The CDR3 nucleotides are TGTGCCAGCAGTTTATGGGGGACAACCTCTGGAAACACCATATATTTT.

The chain links TRBV5-1 to TRBJ2-2; 11 nucleotides match TRBD1. The CDR3 length is 15 residues. Unmatched junction bases numbered 6, after V lost 7 bases and J lost 4 bases. Germline CDR1 is SGHRS and CDR2 is YFSETQ. The DNA for the CDR3 is TGCGCCAGCTCCGGGGGACAGGGGGGCACCGGGGAGCTGTTTTTT. This translates into CASSGGQGGTGELFF.

This rearrangement joins TRBV11-2 to TRBJ1-6; D is unclear. Germline V CDR1 and CDR2: SGHAT, FQNNGV. The CDR3 has 13 amino acids. Trimming took 5 bases from V and 10 from J, leaving 12 bases between them. CDR3: CASSKQLGSPLHF. The CDR3 coding sequence is TGTGCCAGCAGCAAACAACTAGGGTCACCCCTCCACTTT.

This clone was seen only once. This sequence joins TRBV7-2 and TRBJ1-2, with 7 bases that match TRBD1. CDR1 is SGHTA and CDR2 is FQGNSA in the germline V gene. V lost 3 bases and J lost 3; bases outside the gene matches: 7. CDR3 length: 15 amino acids. The CDR3, as DNA: TGTGCCAGCAGCTTTAGCCCAGACAGGGACTATGGCTACACCTTC. The encoded protein is CASSFSPDRDYGYTF.

This chain connects TRBV21-1 to TRBJ2-5; TRBD1, as called in the table, went unchecked against the DNA. TRBV21-1 is noted as a pseudogene. This CDR3 has 15 amino acids. In nucleotides, the CDR3 is TGTGCCAGCAGCGACCGGGACAGGGTCCAAGAGACCCAGTACTTC. The encoded protein is CASSDRDRVQETQYF.

This clone was observed a handful of times. This chain links TRBV5-5 with TRBJ1-5; the match to TRBD1 covers 8 bases. CDR1 is SGHKS and CDR2 is YYEKEE in the germline V gene (reference sequence). There are 14 residues in the CDR3. The V and J ends lost 10 bases and 6 bases, in that order; junction bases with no gene match: 12. The CDR3, as DNA: TGTGCCCGCCCACAGGGGGTAAACTGTCAGCCCCAGCATTTT. Protein product: CARPQGVNCQPQHF.

J is TRBJ1-5 and V is TRBV5-4, with D unclear. The CDR3 totals 15 residues. With 0 bases removed from V and 6 bases from J, the gap between germline ends came to 13 bases. Germline CDR1 and CDR2: SGHNT and YYREEE (reference sequence). CDR3 coding DNA: TGTGCCAGCAGCTTGGCTCCGGGTTTGGGTCAGCCCCAGCATTTT. This codes for CASSLAPGLGQPQHF.

The gene calls are TRBV6-4 and TRBJ1-2; 7 bases map to TRBD1. The CDR3 totals 21 residues. V was pared by 0 bases and J by 0 bases, with 19 bases of the junction left unmatched. Per the germline V gene, CDR1 is MRHNA and CDR2 is SNTAGT. The CDR3 DNA sequence: TGTGCCAGCAGTGACTCGACGCGCTGGGACAGAACCGAACAAGCTAACTATGGCTACACCTTC. Translated: CASSDSTRWDRTEQANYGYTF.

The J gene is TRBJ1-3, the V gene TRBV7-6; D perhaps matches TRBD1 (5 bases). Germline CDR1 and CDR2: SGHVS and FNYEAQ. Between the trimmed V and J ends, which lost 2 bases and 0 bases, there was a span of 17 bases. This CDR3 has 18 residues. CDR3 amino acids: CASSLHPLGGGSGNTIYF. The CDR3 nucleotides are TGTGCCAGCAGCTTACACCCTTTGGGGGGTGGCTCTGGAAACACCATATATTTT.